This is a list of T cell receptor beta chains from one sample in a study of T cells in Graves' hyperthyroidism and ophthalmopathy. Via MiXCR, TCRdb re-called the multiplex PCR reads, giving one row per CDR3 protein. In the table there are about 360,000 distinct CDR3 sequences, 13% of which are singletons. Sequencing input: blood. The receptors originated from a woman between 18 and 30 years old with Graves' hyperthyroidism. CDR3s include the opening cysteine and the closing phenylalanine or tryptophan. D genes are given only for firm matches. Only some rows state a clone size, as once, few, many or a class for expanded clones.

j_call v_call clone_size d_call cdr3_nt cdr3_aa
TRBJ1-1 TRBV7-9 once . TGTGCCAGCAACCCGGGGGAGACTGAAGCTTTCTTT CASNPGETEAFF
TRBJ2-5 TRBV5-6 many . TGTGCCAGCAGCTTGGATCATCTGTCAGGGACCCAGTACTTC CASSLDHLSGTQYF
TRBJ2-3 TRBV3-1 . . TGTGCCAGCAGCCCACCCCCGAGGGAGTTTTCAGATACGCAGTATTTT CASSPPPREFSDTQYF
TRBJ1-2 TRBV30 . . TGTGCCCGGAGTTTAGCCCCGGGGGCAGGCTATGGCTACACCTTC CARSLAPGAGYGYTF
TRBJ2-1 TRBV4-2 . . TGTGCCAGCAGCCAAGTAAGGGACCAGGGTGAGCAGTTCTTC CASSQVRDQGEQFF
TRBJ2-3 TRBV11-3 many . TGTGCCAGCAGCTCTTATACACAGCCAGATACGCAGTATTTT CASSSYTQPDTQYF
TRBJ2-3 TRBV20-1 many TRBD2 TGCAGTGCTAGAGCCTCCGGCGCGGGAGGTGGGGGCCCAGATACGCAGTATTTT CSARASGAGGGGPDTQYF
TRBJ2-2 TRBV6-1 many . TGTGCCAGCAGTGCCGGACAGTCGAACACCGGGGAGCTGTTTTTT CASSAGQSNTGELFF
TRBJ2-1 TRBV6-5 many TRBD1 TGTGCCAGCAGTTACTTGACAGGGGTTAGGGACAATGAGCAGTTCTTC CASSYLTGVRDNEQFF
TRBJ2-1 TRBV11-2 many TRBD2 TGTGCCAGCAGCTTGAGGCCAGGCGGGAGCTCCTACAATGAGCAGTTCTTC CASSLRPGGSSYNEQFF
TRBJ2-3 TRBV6-2/TRBV6-3 . TRBD2 TGTGCCAGCAGTTACTTCGGGAGGGGGGGCACAGATACGCAGTATTTT CASSYFGRGGTDTQYF
TRBJ1-2 TRBV7-9 many . TGTGCCAGCAGGATTTGGACGGATAGTCCCTCCGGTGGCTACACCTTC CASRIWTDSPSGGYTF
TRBJ1-2 TRBV9 few . TGTGCCAGCAGCGTAGACGGGTACGGCTACACCTTC CASSVDGYGYTF
TRBJ2-2 TRBV20-1 . . TGCAGTGCTAGAGCCGGAGGGGAGAACACCGGGGAGCTGTTTTTT CSARAGGENTGELFF
TRBJ2-1 TRBV7-2 once TRBD2 TGTGCCAGCAGACACAGGGCCGGGACTAGCGCCAAAAGCTCCTACAATGAGCAGTTCTTC CASRHRAGTSAKSSYNEQFF
TRBJ2-1 TRBV9 . . TGTGCCAGCAGCGTAGGCGGCTATGAAGGGACCCATCGCACGAATGAGCAGTTCTTC CASSVGGYEGTHRTNEQFF
TRBJ2-1 TRBV2 many . TGTGCCACCGCCCGGACAGACTCCTACAATGAGCAGTTCTTC CATARTDSYNEQFF
TRBJ1-2 TRBV2 many . TGTGCCAGCTCCCCAAGCCGGGAATATGGCTACACCTTC CASSPSREYGYTF
TRBJ2-7 TRBV5-5 few TRBD1 TGTGCCAGCAGCCGACAGGGCGCGGGCGAGCAGTACTTC CASSRQGAGEQYF
TRBJ1-5 TRBV4-1 . . TGCGCCAGCAGCCAAGAAATGAGGACGTGGGGCAATCAGCCCCAGCATTTT CASSQEMRTWGNQPQHF
TRBJ2-5 TRBV7-2 few TRBD2 TGTGCCAGCAGCGTTTCTAGCGGTCAAGAGACCCAGTACTTC CASSVSSGQETQYF
TRBJ2-3 TRBV7-2 . TRBD1 TGTGCCAGCAGCCCGGGACAGGGGGACACCAGCACAGATACGCAGTATTTT CASSPGQGDTSTDTQYF
TRBJ2-6 TRBV28 . . TGTGCCAGCAGGCCAGGGAGAGCTGGGGCCAACGTCCTGACTTTC CASRPGRAGANVLTF
TRBJ1-4 TRBV4-1 many . TGCGCCAGCAGCCAAGATCGCGGGGGGATTTTTGCAACTAATGAAAAACTGTTTTTT CASSQDRGGIFATNEKLFF
TRBJ2-7 TRBV29-1 . TRBD2 TGCAGCGTTGCCGGGACTAGCGGGAGAGGGAACGAGCAGTACTTC CSVAGTSGRGNEQYF
TRBJ1-4 TRBV4-1 . . TGCGCCAGCAGCCAAGGGGCAGGATTCGCGGAAAAACTGTTTTTT CASSQGAGFAEKLFF
TRBJ1-1 TRBV19 many TRBD1 TGTGCCAGTAGTGCCCATCGACAGGGGAGGATAGAGGGCACTGAAGCTTTCTTT CASSAHRQGRIEGTEAFF
TRBJ2-3 TRBV6-1 few TRBD2 TGTGCCAGCCGGGAGGGGCATGGGGCAGATACGCAGTATTTT CASREGHGADTQYF
TRBJ2-1 TRBV20-1 many . TGCAGTACCGCGGGTTCCTCCTACAATGAGCAGTTCTTC CSTAGSSYNEQFF
TRBJ2-1 TRBV18 many . TGTGCCAGCTCCTTCCCCTTGGGAGCGACCATCATTCCCGATGAGCAGTTCTTC CASSFPLGATIIPDEQFF
TRBJ2-5 TRBV12-3/TRBV12-4 many TRBD2 TGTGCCAGCAGTTTTGGGGGGGGGAGGGCCCAGTACTTC CASSFGGGRAQYF